The rows below give T cell receptor beta chains drawn from one sample of a study of beta chain features in type 1 diabetes. Data came from immunoSEQ multiplex PCR; TCRdb stores just in-frame clones and leaves some out. The sample includes roughly 150,000 clones, roughly 7.1% of them seen just once. The source material was central memory CD4+ T cells from blood. The receptors derive from a woman aged 40-49 years with type 1 diabetes. The CDR3 runs from the conserved cysteine through the conserved F or W. The D gene is left open where the match is weak. Size tells how often a clone was seen (once, few, many) or the class of an expanded clone, and some rows leave it out.

TGCAGCGTCCTTATATCGGCGGGGGGCAAGAATGAGCAGTTCTTC	CSVLISAGGKNEQFF	TRBD2	few	TRBV29-1	TRBJ2-1
TGTGCCAGCAGATTTAACCTCCGGGACAGGGGTGGCTACACCTTC	CASRFNLRDRGGYTF	TRBD1	.	TRBV7-2	TRBJ1-2
TGTGCCAGTAGTACCCTCAACAGGGGCGGCAATCAGCCCCAGCATTTT	CASSTLNRGGNQPQHF	TRBD1	few	TRBV19	TRBJ1-5
TGTGCCAGCAGCTTGATGGGGGCCTCCTACGAGCAGTACTTC	CASSLMGASYEQYF	.	.	TRBV7-3	TRBJ2-7
TGCGCCAGCAGCTTGGGACAGGGGGATTACGAGCAGTACTTC	CASSLGQGDYEQYF	TRBD1	few	TRBV5-1	TRBJ2-7
TGTGCCAGCAGGTACACAGGGGGCACAGATACGCAGTATTTT	CASRYTGGTDTQYF	TRBD1	.	TRBV7-2	TRBJ2-3
TGTGCCAGCAGCTTTTCCTTCCAAGAGACCCAGTACTTC	CASSFSFQETQYF	.	few	TRBV7-3	TRBJ2-5
TGTGCCAGCAGCCAAGCTACAGGGGGATACAATGAGCAGTTCTTC	CASSQATGGYNEQFF	TRBD1	.	TRBV14	TRBJ2-1
TGTGCCAGCAGCCGAGAGATTGACAATGAGCAGTTCTTC	CASSREIDNEQFF	.	many	TRBV7-2	TRBJ2-1
TGTGCCAGCAGTTCGGGTTCGGGCTATAATTCACCCCTCCACTTT	CASSSGSGYNSPLHF	.	.	TRBV27	TRBJ1-6
TGTGCCTGGAGTTTGGGACAACGAGGGCAGTTCTTC	CAWSLGQRGQFF	.	few	TRBV30	TRBJ2-1
TGTGCCACCCCTCGGAGCACAGATACGCAGTATTTT	CATPRSTDTQYF	.	many	TRBV9	TRBJ2-3
TGTGCCAGCAGTCGAGGGGGGGCTCCCTATGGCTACACCTTC	CASSRGGAPYGYTF	.	.	TRBV28	TRBJ1-2
TGTGCCAGCTCACCCGGGTCAGAGCAAGAGACCCAGTACTTC	CASSPGSEQETQYF	.	.	TRBV18	TRBJ2-5
TGTGCCAGCAGCGTAGATCCGGGGAGTAGGAATGAGCAGTTCTTC	CASSVDPGSRNEQFF	.	few	TRBV9	TRBJ2-1
TGTGCCAGCAGCCCCATGATGGGGAGTGGTGAGCAGTTCTTC	CASSPMMGSGEQFF	.	many	TRBV7-3	TRBJ2-1
TGTGCCAGCAGGGGACGGGAGAGGGCCGGGGAGCTGTTTTTT	CASRGRERAGELFF	.	.	TRBV6-6	TRBJ2-2
TGTGCCAGTAGTATGCAGTTGAACACCGGGGAGCTGTTTTTT	CASSMQLNTGELFF	.	.	TRBV19	TRBJ2-2
TGCGCCAGCAGCCAAGATTGGGCAGGGGAGACCCAGTACTTC	CASSQDWAGETQYF	.	few	TRBV4-3	TRBJ2-5
TGTGCCAGCAGCTTAGGGACAGGTTACGAGCAGTACTTC	CASSLGTGYEQYF	TRBD1	.	TRBV7-2	TRBJ2-7
TGTGCCATCAGTGAACAGAATGAAAAACTGTTTTTT	CAISEQNEKLFF	.	few	TRBV10-3	TRBJ1-4
TGCAGCGTTGTTGGGCAGTCCTACGAGCAGTACTTC	CSVVGQSYEQYF	.	few	TRBV29-1	TRBJ2-7
TGTGCCAGCAGCTCCCCCCAGGGCACTGAAGCTTTCTTT	CASSSPQGTEAFF	.	.	TRBV7-2	TRBJ1-1
TGTGCCAGCACCACCTCAGGGCTCGGGACTGAAGCTTTCTTT	CASTTSGLGTEAFF	.	few	TRBV28	TRBJ1-1
TGTGCCAGCAGCTCACACGGCGGGTCCTTGGGCAATGAGCAGTTCTTC	CASSSHGGSLGNEQFF	.	few	TRBV11-2	TRBJ2-1